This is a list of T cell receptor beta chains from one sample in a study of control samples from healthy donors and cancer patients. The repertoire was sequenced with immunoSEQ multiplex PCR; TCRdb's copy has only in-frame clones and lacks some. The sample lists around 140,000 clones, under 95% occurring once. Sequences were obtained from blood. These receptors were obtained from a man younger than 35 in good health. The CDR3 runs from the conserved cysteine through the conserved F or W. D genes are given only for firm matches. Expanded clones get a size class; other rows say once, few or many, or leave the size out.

CDR3nt: TGTGCCAGTAGTAAGGGACAAAGGTTAGATTCACCCCTCCACTTT
CDR3aa: CASSKGQRLDSPLHF
v_gene: TRBV19
abundance: few
j_gene: TRBJ1-6
len: 15
d_gene: .

CDR3nt: TGCGCCAGCAGCCGGCTGAGGGGGGAGCAGTTCTTC
CDR3aa: CASSRLRGEQFF
v_gene: TRBV5-1
abundance: .
j_gene: TRBJ2-1
len: 12
d_gene: .

CDR3nt: TGTGCCAGCAGCTTGATCGGAAGTTTT
CDR3aa: CASSLIGSF
v_gene: TRBV5-8
abundance: once
j_gene: TRBJ1-3
len: 9
d_gene: .

CDR3nt: TGTGCCAGTAACCCAGCGGGAGCGGAGACCCAGTACTTC
CDR3aa: CASNPAGAETQYF
v_gene: TRBV12-3/TRBV12-4
abundance: once
j_gene: TRBJ2-5
len: 13
d_gene: TRBD2

CDR3nt: TGTGCCAGCAGCCAAGGAGGATCCCCTGAGCAGTTCTTC
CDR3aa: CASSQGGSPEQFF
v_gene: TRBV3-1/TRBV3-2
abundance: .
j_gene: TRBJ2-1
len: 13
d_gene: .

CDR3nt: TGTGCCAGCAGCTTAGGGCGGGGAATTGAGCAGTTCTTC
CDR3aa: CASSLGRGIEQFF
v_gene: TRBV7-8
abundance: .
j_gene: TRBJ2-1
len: 13
d_gene: .

CDR3nt: TGTGCCAGCAGCTTAGCCGGGACTAGCGATTACGAGCAGTACTTC
CDR3aa: CASSLAGTSDYEQYF
v_gene: TRBV7-2
abundance: .
j_gene: TRBJ2-7
len: 15
d_gene: TRBD2

CDR3nt: TGTGCCAGCAGCCAAGATCTATACGTCGGTAATTCACCCCTCCACTTT
CDR3aa: CASSQDLYVGNSPLHF
v_gene: TRBV3-1/TRBV3-2
abundance: .
j_gene: TRBJ1-6
len: 16
d_gene: .

CDR3nt: TGTGCCAGCAGCCTAGGAGGGTTGGGACGAACCTACGAGCAGTACTTC
CDR3aa: CASSLGGLGRTYEQYF
v_gene: TRBV7-2
abundance: .
j_gene: TRBJ2-7
len: 16
d_gene: .

CDR3nt: TGTGCCAGCAATGACCGGACTAGCGGGAGTTCAGGGGCCTACGAGCAGTACTTC
CDR3aa: CASNDRTSGSSGAYEQYF
v_gene: TRBV5-4
abundance: .
j_gene: TRBJ2-7
len: 18
d_gene: TRBD2

CDR3nt: TGCGCCAGCAGCCAAGGACAGGGGGGCGCCTACGAGCAGTACTTC
CDR3aa: CASSQGQGGAYEQYF
v_gene: TRBV4-1
abundance: .
j_gene: TRBJ2-7
len: 15
d_gene: TRBD1

CDR3nt: TGTGCCATCTCCAAGGAGCCCGGGACAGGGGGCGCTGGGGCCAACGTCCTGACTTTC
CDR3aa: CAISKEPGTGGAGANVLTF
v_gene: TRBV10-3
abundance: .
j_gene: TRBJ2-6
len: 19
d_gene: TRBD1

CDR3nt: TGCGCCAGCAGAGGGGAGGTCCCTGAAGCTTTCTTT
CDR3aa: CASRGEVPEAFF
v_gene: TRBV4-1
abundance: few
j_gene: TRBJ1-1
len: 12
d_gene: .

CDR3nt: TGTGCCAGTAGTGCCCTGGGGGGCACAGATACGCAGTATTTT
CDR3aa: CASSALGGTDTQYF
v_gene: TRBV19
abundance: .
j_gene: TRBJ2-3
len: 14
d_gene: .

CDR3nt: TGCGCCAGCAGCGGACTAGCGGGTGGGGAGCAGTTCTTC
CDR3aa: CASSGLAGGEQFF
v_gene: TRBV10-2
abundance: .
j_gene: TRBJ2-1
len: 13
d_gene: TRBD2